The clone carrying this TCR beta chain has just a few counts. Its antigen is undetermined. Unexposed donor CD4+ T cells date from about 2011-2018, before the COVID-19 pandemic. These data are taken from a study of CD4 T cells in relation to SARS-CoV-2 and coronaviruses. Overall study context: The HLA restriction of the shared crossreactive spike epitopes was mapped. Regarding the study as a whole: Samples before the pandemic and after infection were not matched within any donor. Culture-expanded clones reflect memory recall rather than primary priming during culture. SARS-CoV-2-driven expansion was significantly weaker in crossreactive than monoreactive clones.

Germline V gene sequence: CDR1 GTSNPN, CDR2 SVGIG (reference sequence). The CDR3 spans 13 residues. J was trimmed by 2 bases and V by 2 bases; bases with no gene match: 0. Libraries were prepared by immunoSEQ multiplex PCR; TCRdb keeps only in-frame clonotypes and omits some of them. The sample contains 55,000 to 75,000 clones, approximately 87% of which appear only once. The sequence was obtained from a human donor in good health. The chain recombines TRBV30 with TRBJ1-5; TRBD1 matches at 7 bases. Input material: memory CD4+ T cells from PBMCs. The CDR3: CAWSTGGNQPQHF. In nucleotides, the CDR3 is TGTGCCTGGAGTACAGGGGGCAATCAGCCCCAGCATTTT.